This T cell receptor beta chain was recorded in a study of blood T cell repertoires in COVID-19. The CDR3 extends over 14 amino acids. V was shortened by 5 bases and J by 1 base, with 11 bases between the two germline ends. CDR1 is SGHTA and CDR2 is FQGNSA in the germline V gene. Produced via immunoSEQ multiplex PCR; TCRdb's table is partial and in-frame only. The data contain a few hundred thousand clones, 92% of them singletons. The sequenced material came from PBMCs or T cells enriched from blood (not recorded which). The chain has TRBV7-2 and TRBJ1-2; no reliable D call. The clonotype originates from a woman aged 25 to 39 who had recovered from COVID-19. The CDR3 region has the DNA TGTGCCAGCAGCCGGGAAGGCAGTAACTATGGCTACACCTTC. Its translation: CASSREGSNYGYTF.